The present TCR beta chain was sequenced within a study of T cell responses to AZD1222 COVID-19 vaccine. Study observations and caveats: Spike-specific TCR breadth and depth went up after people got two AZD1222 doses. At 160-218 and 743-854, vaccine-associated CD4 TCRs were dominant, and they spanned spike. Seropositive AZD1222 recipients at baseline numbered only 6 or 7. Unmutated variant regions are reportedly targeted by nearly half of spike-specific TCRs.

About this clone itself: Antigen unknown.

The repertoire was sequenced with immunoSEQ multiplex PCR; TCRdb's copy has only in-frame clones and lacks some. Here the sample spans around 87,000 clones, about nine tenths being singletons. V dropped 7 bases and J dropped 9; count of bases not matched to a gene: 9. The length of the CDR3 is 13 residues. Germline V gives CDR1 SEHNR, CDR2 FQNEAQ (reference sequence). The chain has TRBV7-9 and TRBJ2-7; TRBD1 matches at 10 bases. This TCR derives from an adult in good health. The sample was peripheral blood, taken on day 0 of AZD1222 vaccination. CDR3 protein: CASTIRGQGRQYF. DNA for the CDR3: TGTGCCAGCACCATTCGGGGACAGGGGAGGCAGTACTTC.